This T cell receptor beta chain comes out of a study of blood T cell repertoires in COVID-19. Trimming cost V 4 bases and J 9 bases, with 17 bases left between them. The CDR3 totals 14 residues. Germline V gene data show CDR1 as SGDLS and CDR2 as YYNGEE. How the authors handled the data: Nucleated cell number was recorded as an estimate derived from reference gene primer amplification. TCRdb's copy holds only in-frame clones and misses some; the assay was immunoSEQ multiplex PCR. V, J and clone size are those of that table, while D and trimming were read from the DNA. The sample has fewer than 250,000 clones; more than 75% are singletons.

The rearrangement links TRBV9 to TRBJ2-1, with D maybe TRBD2 (6 bases). The TCR comes from a man aged 30 to 39 in a cohort exposed to, infected with or recovered from COVID-19 (not recorded which). The sequencing input was PBMCs or T cells enriched from blood (not recorded which). The CDR3 DNA is TGTGCCAGCAGCAAGAATGTGGCGGGAAGTGAGCAGTTCTTC. Amino acids: CASSKNVAGSEQFF.